The next 26 T cell receptor beta chains were all read from a single sample in a study of control samples from healthy donors and cancer patients. Clones were sequenced by immunoSEQ multiplex PCR, and TCRdb holds only the in-frame ones, with some missing. The sample consists of tens of thousands of clones, 89% of them appearing once. The sample comprised blood. These receptor sequences come from a man aged 50 to 60 in good health.

The V call is TRBV7-9, the J call TRBJ1-1; a weak D match, TRBD1 (6 bases). Between the trimmed V and J ends, which lost 2 bases and 4 bases, there was a span of 14 bases. This CDR3 contains 15 residues. CDR1 is SEHNR, CDR2 FQNEAQ, per germline (reference sequence). The CDR3, as DNA: TGTGCCAGCAGCTTACAAGGGGGGGCGGGCACTGAAGCTTTCTTT. Amino acids: CASSLQGGAGTEAFF.

This chain connects TRBV27 to TRBJ1-2; 8 positions agree with TRBD1. From germline, CDR1 is MNHEY and CDR2 SMNVEV (reference sequence). This CDR3 comprises 15 residues. Germline trimming cut 4 bases from V and 8 bases from J; bases unmatched to any gene: 12. CDR3 protein: CASSSGQGTLGGYTF. The CDR3 bases are TGTGCCAGCAGTTCTGGACAGGGAACCCTTGGGGGCTACACCTTC.

The chain recombines TRBV24-1 with TRBJ1-5; 10 bases align to TRBD1. The CDR3 runs 17 residues. J lost 2 bases, V lost 3 bases, and 6 bases had no gene match. In germline, CDR1 is KGHDR, CDR2 SFDVKD. CDR3 bases: TGTGCCACCAGTGATCCCGGGACAGGGGTCGGCAATCAGCCCCAGCATTTT. Translated: CATSDPGTGVGNQPQHF.

This clone was seen a handful of times. The chain combines TRBV2 with TRBJ1-5; D is perhaps TRBD1 (6 bases). The CDR3 runs to 14 residues. V shed 1 base and J shed 6 bases, with 10 bases lying between them. CDR1 and CDR2 (germline): SNHLY, FYNNEI. For the CDR3, the DNA is TGTGCCAGCAGTGAAGGAAGGGGGAGTCAGCCCCAGCATTTT. Protein: CASSEGRGSQPQHF.

This chain joins TRBV14 and TRBJ2-3; D is possibly TRBD1 (5 bases). The germline CDR1 and CDR2 sequences are SGHDN and FVKESK. The CDR3 has 15 amino acids. Trimming stripped 1 base from V and 5 bases from J, with 13 bases between. The CDR3 sequence is CASSQALQGRDTQYF. The CDR3 DNA reads as TGTGCCAGCAGCCAAGCTTTGCAGGGAAGAGATACGCAGTATTTT.

The genes are TRBV19 and TRBJ2-7, with a possible D match to TRBD2 (7 bases). The length of the CDR3 is 15 residues. CDR1 is LNHDA and CDR2 is SQIVND in the germline V gene (reference sequence). V was cut by 3 bases and J by 2 bases, with 14 bases left in between. In nucleotides, the CDR3 is TGTGCCAGTAGTATGGGGTCGGGGGGCACCTACGAGCAGTACTTC. Its protein product is CASSMGSGGTYEQYF. Based on the CDR3 plus reference TRBV19 and TRBJ2-7, the full variable domain is DGGITQSPKYLFRKEGQNVTLSCEQNLNHDAMYWYRQDPGQGLRLIYYSQIVNDFQKGDIAEGYSVSREKKESFPLTVTSAQKNPTAFYLCASSMGSGGTYEQYFGPGTRLTVT.

This clone was picked up a small number of times. This chain uses TRBV2 with TRBJ2-5, with 8 positions matching TRBD2. CDR1 is SNHLY and CDR2 is FYNNEI in the germline V gene. Trimming removed 1 base from V and 0 bases from J; junction bases left unmatched: 13. CDR3 size: 19 residues. The CDR3 sequence is CASSEEWSWASGHQETQYF. The CDR3 nucleotides are TGTGCCAGCAGTGAAGAGTGGAGTTGGGCTAGCGGGCACCAAGAGACCCAGTACTTC.

The V gene is TRBV9, the J gene TRBJ1-2; perhaps TRBD1 as D (5 bases). Germline CDR1 is SGDLS and CDR2 is YYNGEE. This CDR3 comprises 11 residues. The V end was cut by 3 bases, the J end by 5 bases, with 5 bases between. DNA of the CDR3: TGTGCCAGCAGCGGGGGGTATGGCTACACCTTC. Residues: CASSGGYGYTF.

This clone has a single count. V and J are TRBV19 and TRBJ1-4, with 8 bases identical to TRBD1. The trim removed 3 bases at V and 8 bases at J, leaving 2 bases unmatched. Germline values: CDR1 LNHDA, CDR2 SQIVND (reference sequence). CDR3 size: 13 residues. CDR3 loop: CASSIRGPEKLFF. The CDR3 coding sequence is TGTGCCAGTAGTATCAGGGGGCCGGAAAAACTGTTTTTT. Complete variable domain (other parts from reference TRBV19 and TRBJ1-4): DGGITQSPKYLFRKEGQNVTLSCEQNLNHDAMYWYRQDPGQGLRLIYYSQIVNDFQKGDIAEGYSVSREKKESFPLTVTSAQKNPTAFYLCASSIRGPEKLFFGSGTQLSVL.

The chain has TRBV5-1 and TRBJ2-1; 13 nucleotides align to TRBD2. This CDR3 has 15 residues. Trimming cost V 4 bases and J 7 bases; bases outside gene matches: 5. CDR1 SGHRS and CDR2 YFSETQ come from the germline V gene. CDR3 nucleotides: TGCGCCAGCAGCAAGACTAGCGGGGGGATAAATGAGCAGTTCTTC. It codes for CASSKTSGGINEQFF.

The chain recombines TRBV10-2 with TRBJ1-1; no firm D call. The CDR3 extends over 13 amino acids. The V gene lost 7 bases and the J gene lost 5 bases, with 14 bases spanning the gap. Germline CDR1 WSHSY, CDR2 SAAADI. Here the CDR3 reads CASTQVPGTEAFF. As DNA, the CDR3 is TGCGCCAGCACCCAGGTACCGGGGACTGAAGCTTTCTTT.

This rearrangement joins TRBV6-5 to TRBJ1-1; D may be TRBD1 (5 bases). Germline CDR1 and CDR2: MNHEY and SVGAGI. The CDR3 consists of 13 residues. With 6 bases removed from V and 4 bases from J, the gap between germline ends came to 12 bases. The CDR3 sequence is CASRRVGGTEAFF. The CDR3 DNA reads TGTGCCAGCAGGAGGGTGGGGGGCACTGAAGCTTTCTTT.

This chain links TRBV6-6 with TRBJ1-2; possible D gene TRBD1, 5 bases. In germline, CDR1 is MNHNY, CDR2 SVGAGI (reference sequence). The CDR3 runs 11 residues. Trimming took off 8 bases at V and 9 bases at J, with 13 bases between the two ends. CDR3 region: CASFGGRSYTF. DNA for the CDR3: TGTGCCAGCTTCGGGGGAAGGAGCTACACCTTC.

The chain couples TRBV11-2 to TRBJ2-5, with D unresolved. Germline CDR1 reads SGHAT; CDR2 reads FQNNGV. Between the trimmed V and J ends, which lost 7 bases and 5 bases, there was a span of 11 bases. This CDR3 region has 12 residues. For the CDR3, the DNA is TGTGCCAGCACCCCCCGCGGTGAGACCCAGTACTTC. It encodes CASTPRGETQYF.

The chain carries TRBV6-5 and TRBJ2-7; D is unclear. Deletions cut 1 base from V and 4 bases from J, with 11 bases between. CDR3 length equals 14 residues. CDR1 is MNHEY and CDR2 is SVGAGI in the germline V gene. This chain's CDR3 is CASSYFQDGYEQYF. The DNA for the CDR3 is TGTGCCAGCAGTTACTTCCAGGACGGTTACGAGCAGTACTTC.

The gene calls are TRBV5-1 and TRBJ1-3; D perhaps matches TRBD1 (6 bases). Trimming removed 5 bases at V and 4 bases at J, with 22 bases between. CDR1 is SGHRS, CDR2 YFSETQ, per germline. CDR3 length: 17 amino acids. The CDR3 bases are TGCGCCAGCAGTCTCTCCCTGACAGGCTTTACCGGAAACACCATATATTTT. It codes for CASSLSLTGFTGNTIYF.

The rearrangement uses TRBV9 and TRBJ2-2; 8 bases fit TRBD1. The V gene end was trimmed by 6 bases and the J gene end by 4 bases; junction bases not matched to a gene: 8. CDR3 length: 15 amino acids. Germline CDR1 is SGDLS and CDR2 is YYNGEE. CDR3 bases: TGTGCCAGCACCCGACAGGGGCGAGGCACCGGGGAGCTGTTTTTT. Translating gives CASTRQGRGTGELFF.

The chain has TRBV7-6 and TRBJ2-3; 8 bases agree with TRBD2. Per the germline V gene, CDR1 is SGHVS and CDR2 is FNYEAQ. The CDR3 runs 14 residues. Losses at the gene ends were 5 bases for V and 7 bases for J; bases not matched to a gene: 8. The chain's CDR3 is CASSRLAGDHTQYF. DNA of the CDR3: TGTGCCAGCAGCCGGCTAGCGGGTGACCATACGCAGTATTTT.

This chain uses TRBV7-9 with TRBJ2-1; TRBD1 agrees at 9 bases. Germline V lookup: CDR1 SEHNR, CDR2 FQNEAQ (reference sequence). Germline trimming cut 5 bases from V and 5 bases from J; bases unmatched to any gene: 4. CDR3 size: 14 residues. The CDR3 DNA reads as TGTGCCAGCAGCCTCGACAGGGGGGACAATGAGCAGTTCTTC. This gives the protein CASSLDRGDNEQFF.

Here the CDR3 DNA reads TGTGCCAGCAGCTCAGGACAGGGCGAACTGTTTTTT. Protein sequence: CASSSGQGELFF. V gene TRBV7-9 combines with J gene TRBJ1-4; 8 nucleotides line up with TRBD1. There are 12 residues in the CDR3. Losses at the gene ends were 4 bases for V and 12 bases for J; bases not matched to a gene: 4. Germline values: CDR1 SEHNR, CDR2 FQNEAQ (reference sequence).

The CDR3 protein is CSAGGDYGYTF. DNA for the CDR3: TGCAGTGCCGGGGGGGACTATGGCTACACCTTC. The chain employs TRBV20-1 and TRBJ1-2, with a weak D call TRBD1 (5 bases). Trimming pared 6 bases from V and 3 bases from J, leaving 8 bases between. This CDR3 comprises 11 residues. Germline V gives CDR1 DFQATT, CDR2 SNEGSKA (reference sequence).

This rearrangement joins TRBV2 to TRBJ1-6, with 9 positions matching TRBD1. This CDR3 has 13 residues. The germline CDR1 and CDR2 sequences are SNHLY and FYNNEI. With 9 bases clipped from V and 7 bases from J, the junction kept 4 bases outside the gene matches. The CDR3 DNA follows: TGTGCCAGTCAGGGACAGGGAAATTCACCCCTCCACTTT. It encodes CASQGQGNSPLHF.

The chain employs TRBV11-3 and TRBJ2-6; D is unresolved. Between the trimmed V and J ends, which lost 5 bases and 0 bases, there was a span of 11 bases. The CDR3 sequence is 16 residues long. Per germline, CDR1 SGHNT and CDR2 YENEEA. The CDR3 region has the DNA TGTGCCAGCAGCCGGCCTTGGCTCTCTGGGGCCAACGTCCTGACTTTC. Its translation is CASSRPWLSGANVLTF.

The table lists this clone with a count of one. V gene TRBV5-1 combines with J gene TRBJ2-5; a possible D gene is TRBD1 (6 bases). From germline, CDR1 is SGHRS and CDR2 YFSETQ. This CDR3 spans 14 amino acids. Trimming took off 3 bases at V and 2 bases at J, with 11 bases between the two ends. The CDR3 loop reads CASSSSGQQETQYF. The CDR3 DNA follows: TGCGCCAGCAGCTCTTCAGGACAGCAAGAGACCCAGTACTTC.

Of note for this clone: One junction end disagrees with the germline gene, perhaps due to a read error. The rearrangement uses TRBV18 and TRBJ2-2; tentatively, D is TRBD2 (5 bases). CDR3 size: 17 residues. Germline CDR1 reads KGHSH; CDR2 reads LQKENI. CDR3 nucleotides: TGTGCCAGCTCACCACCCCCCCGGCATCTAAACCGCCGGGGAGCTGTTTTT. The encoded protein is CASSPPPRHLNRRGAVF.

The chain recombines TRBV9 with TRBJ1-2, with 9 bases aligning to TRBD1. Germline assignment: CDR1 SGDLS and CDR2 YYNGEE. Trimming at V came to 3 bases and at J to 5 bases, leaving 5 bases not matched to a gene. The CDR3 is 14 residues long. The CDR3 coding sequence is TGTGCCAGCAGCGCAAGGACAGGGGAATATGGCTACACCTTC. Translated, it gives CASSARTGEYGYTF.